This TCR beta chain is drawn from a study of cytomegalovirus exposure and HLA in healthy donors. Overall study results and limits: Through in vitro validation, three CMV-associated chains were shown to be specific for CMV antigens. Cytomegalovirus status was reportedly diagnosed by the classifier with high specificity and sensitivity. Cytomegalovirus association was listed for 164 TCR beta chains.

The donors were members of the validation cohort comprising roughly 130 subjects, separate from the roughly 670-subject first cohort. Unmatched junction bases numbered 8, after V lost 4 bases and J lost 1 base. The CDR3 has 17 amino acids. In germline, CDR1 is SGHRS, CDR2 YFSETQ. On this clone: Antigen specificity is unknown.

The table came from immunoSEQ multiplex PCR; TCRdb's copy has only in-frame clones and leaves some out. The sample consists of hundreds of thousands of clones, more than 75% of them appearing once. The source material was PBMCs. This receptor was taken from a woman between 18 and 29 years old in good health and CMV-seropositive. V and J are TRBV5-1 and TRBJ1-1; 12 bases map to TRBD1. CDR3 region: CASSPGTGGLGNTEAFF. DNA for the CDR3: TGCGCCAGCAGCCCCGGGACAGGGGGCCTCGGGAACACTGAAGCTTTCTTT.